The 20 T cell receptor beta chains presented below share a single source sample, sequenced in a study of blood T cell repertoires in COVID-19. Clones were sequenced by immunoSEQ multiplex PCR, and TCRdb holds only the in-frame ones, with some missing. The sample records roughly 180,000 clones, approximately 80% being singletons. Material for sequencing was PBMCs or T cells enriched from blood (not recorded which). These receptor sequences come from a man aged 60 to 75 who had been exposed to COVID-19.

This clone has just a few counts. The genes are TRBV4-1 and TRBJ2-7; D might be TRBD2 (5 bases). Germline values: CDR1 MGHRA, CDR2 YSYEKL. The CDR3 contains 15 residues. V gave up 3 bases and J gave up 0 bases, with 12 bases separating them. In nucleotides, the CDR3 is TGCGCCAGCAGCCACCCCGTGAGCGGCTCCTACGAGCAGTACTTC. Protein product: CASSHPVSGSYEQYF.

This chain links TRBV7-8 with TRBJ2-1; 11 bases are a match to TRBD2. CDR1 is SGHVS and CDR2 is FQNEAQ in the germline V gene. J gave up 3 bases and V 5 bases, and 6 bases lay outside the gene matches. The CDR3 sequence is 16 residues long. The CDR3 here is CASSTLGTSGYNEQFF. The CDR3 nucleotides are TGTGCCAGCAGCACCCTCGGGACTAGCGGCTACAATGAGCAGTTCTTC.

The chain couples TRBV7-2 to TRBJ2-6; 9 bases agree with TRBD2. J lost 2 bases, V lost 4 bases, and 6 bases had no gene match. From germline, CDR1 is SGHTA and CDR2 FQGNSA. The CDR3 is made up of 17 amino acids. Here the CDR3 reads CASSSGGRATGANVLTF. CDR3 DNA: TGTGCCAGCAGCTCCGGCGGGAGGGCTACTGGGGCCAACGTCCTGACTTTC.

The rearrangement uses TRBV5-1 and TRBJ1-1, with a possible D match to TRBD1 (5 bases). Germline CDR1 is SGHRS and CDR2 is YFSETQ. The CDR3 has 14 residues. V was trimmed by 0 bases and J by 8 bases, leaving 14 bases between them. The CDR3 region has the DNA TGCGCCAGCAGCTTGGCCACGACAGATCCAGAAGCTTTCTTT. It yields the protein CASSLATTDPEAFF.

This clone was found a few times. This CDR3 reads CASYGSGIRAGELFF. The CDR3 DNA is TGTGCCAGCTACGGTTCGGGGATTCGGGCCGGGGAGCTGTTTTTT. The chain has TRBV2 and TRBJ2-2, with D perhaps matching TRBD2 (5 bases). Trimming removed 8 bases at V and 6 bases at J, with 19 bases between. Per germline, CDR1 SNHLY and CDR2 FYNNEI. This CDR3 is built from 15 residues.

The CDR3 is CASSHDSGRTNEQFF. The CDR3 region has the DNA TGTGCCAGCAGCCACGATAGCGGGAGGACCAATGAGCAGTTCTTC. The rearrangement joins TRBV9 to TRBJ2-1, with 10 bases lining up with TRBD2. Germline V gene sequence: CDR1 SGDLS, CDR2 YYNGEE. V trimming: 4 bases; J trimming: 6 bases; junction bases outside the gene matches: 7. This CDR3 comprises 15 residues. Combining the CDR3 with reference TRBV9 and TRBJ2-1 gives the whole variable domain DSGVTQTPKHLITATGQRVTLRCSPRSGDLSVYWYQQSLDQGLQFLIQYYNGEERAKGNILERFSAQQFPDLHSELNLSSLELGDSALYFCASSHDSGRTNEQFFGPGTRLTVL.

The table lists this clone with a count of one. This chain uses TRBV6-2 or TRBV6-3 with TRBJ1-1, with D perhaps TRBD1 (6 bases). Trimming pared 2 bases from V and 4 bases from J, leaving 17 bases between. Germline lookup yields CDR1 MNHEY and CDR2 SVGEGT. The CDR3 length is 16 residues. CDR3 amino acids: CASSYTLGGVSTEAFF. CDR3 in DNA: TGTGCCAGCAGTTACACCCTAGGGGGGGTAAGCACTGAAGCTTTCTTT.

The CDR3 loop is CASSLSGVEEQYF. The CDR3, as DNA: TGTGCCAGCTCATTGTCAGGGGTCGAGGAGCAGTACTTC. The chain combines TRBV7-3 with TRBJ2-7; D is perhaps TRBD1 (6 bases). The CDR3 covers 13 residues. V was shortened by 8 bases and J by 7 bases, with 18 bases between the two germline ends. CDR1 is SGHTA, CDR2 FQGTGA, per germline.

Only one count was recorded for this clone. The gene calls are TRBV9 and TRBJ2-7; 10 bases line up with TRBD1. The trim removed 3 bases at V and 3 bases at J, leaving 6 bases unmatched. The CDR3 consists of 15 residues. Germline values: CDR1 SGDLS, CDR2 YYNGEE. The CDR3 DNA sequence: TGTGCCAGCAGCGCGGCCGGGACAGGGGACTACGAGCAGTACTTC. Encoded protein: CASSAAGTGDYEQYF.

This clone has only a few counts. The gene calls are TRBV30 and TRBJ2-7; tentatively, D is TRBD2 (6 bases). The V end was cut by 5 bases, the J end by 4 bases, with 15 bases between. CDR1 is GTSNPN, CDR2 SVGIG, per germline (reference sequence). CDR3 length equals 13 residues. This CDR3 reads CAWERAGSYEQYF. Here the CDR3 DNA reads TGTGCCTGGGAGCGGGCTGGGTCGTACGAGCAGTACTTC.

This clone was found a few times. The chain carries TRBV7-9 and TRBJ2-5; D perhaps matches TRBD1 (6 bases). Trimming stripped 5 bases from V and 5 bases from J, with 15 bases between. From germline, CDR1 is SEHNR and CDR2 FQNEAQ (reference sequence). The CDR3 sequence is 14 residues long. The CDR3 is CASSHDRLMETQYF. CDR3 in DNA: TGTGCCAGCAGCCATGACAGGCTGATGGAGACCCAGTACTTC. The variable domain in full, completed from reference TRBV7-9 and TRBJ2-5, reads DTGVSQNPRHKITKRGQNVTFRCDPISEHNRLYWYRQTLGQGPEFLTYFQNEAQLEKSRLLSDRFSAERPKGSFSTLEIQRTEQGDSAMYLCASSHDRLMETQYFGPGTRLLVL.

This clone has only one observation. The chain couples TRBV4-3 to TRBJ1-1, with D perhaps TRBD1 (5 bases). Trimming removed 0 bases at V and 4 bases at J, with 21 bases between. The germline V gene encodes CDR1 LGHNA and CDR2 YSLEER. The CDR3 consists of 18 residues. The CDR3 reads CASSQDFAGSPRVTEAFF. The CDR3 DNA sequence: TGCGCCAGCAGCCAAGATTTCGCAGGGTCCCCAAGGGTCACTGAAGCTTTCTTT.

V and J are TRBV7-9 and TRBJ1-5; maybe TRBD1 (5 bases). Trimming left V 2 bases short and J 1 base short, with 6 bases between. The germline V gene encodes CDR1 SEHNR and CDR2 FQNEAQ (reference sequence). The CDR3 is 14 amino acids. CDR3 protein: CASSLQGSNQPQHF. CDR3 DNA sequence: TGTGCCAGCAGCTTACAGGGAAGCAATCAGCCCCAGCATTTT.

The CDR3: CASSSAAVKSSGNTIYF. The CDR3 region has the DNA TGTGCCAGCAGTTCAGCCGCGGTAAAGAGCTCTGGAAACACCATATATTTT. The chain has TRBV27 and TRBJ1-3; D is ambiguous. The CDR3 length is 17 residues. Germline V gene lookup returns CDR1 MNHEY and CDR2 SMNVEV (reference sequence). Trimming removed 4 bases from V and 0 bases from J, with 16 bases in between.

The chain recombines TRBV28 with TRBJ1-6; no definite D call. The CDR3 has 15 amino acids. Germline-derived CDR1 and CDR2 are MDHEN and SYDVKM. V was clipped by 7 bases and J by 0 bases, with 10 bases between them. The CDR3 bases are TGTGCCAGCATTGGCAGAAGCTCCTATAATTCACCCCTCCACTTT. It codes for CASIGRSSYNSPLHF.

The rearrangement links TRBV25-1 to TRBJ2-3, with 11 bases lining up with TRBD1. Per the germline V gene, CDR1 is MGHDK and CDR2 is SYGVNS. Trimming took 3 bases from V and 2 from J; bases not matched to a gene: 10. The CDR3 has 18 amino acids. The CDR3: CASSEINLGQGATDTQYF. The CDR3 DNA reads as TGTGCCAGCAGTGAGATCAATCTAGGACAGGGGGCCACAGATACGCAGTATTTT.

The CDR3 DNA reads TGTGCCTGGCAAATAGGGACTAGCGGGAGGGCCGCCATTCAGTACTTC. It yields the protein CAWQIGTSGRAAIQYF. This chain connects TRBV30 to TRBJ2-4, with 16 bases lining up with TRBD2. CDR1 and CDR2 (germline): GTSNPN, SVGIG (reference sequence). There are 16 residues in the CDR3. With 5 bases clipped from V and 9 bases from J, the junction kept 10 bases outside the gene matches. The whole variable domain, filled in from reference TRBV30 and TRBJ2-4, reads SQTIHQWPATLVQPVGSPLSLECTVEGTSNPNLYWYRQAAGRGLQLLFYSVGIGQISSEVPQNLSASRPQDRQFILSSKKLLLSDSGFYLCAWQIGTSGRAAIQYFGAGTRLSVL.

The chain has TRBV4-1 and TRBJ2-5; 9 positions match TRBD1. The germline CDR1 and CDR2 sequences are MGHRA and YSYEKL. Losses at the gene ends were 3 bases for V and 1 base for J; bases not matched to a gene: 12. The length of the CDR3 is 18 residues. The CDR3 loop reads CASSQAPGTGPSQETQYF. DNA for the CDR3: TGCGCCAGCAGCCAGGCACCCGGGACAGGGCCCTCCCAAGAGACCCAGTACTTC.

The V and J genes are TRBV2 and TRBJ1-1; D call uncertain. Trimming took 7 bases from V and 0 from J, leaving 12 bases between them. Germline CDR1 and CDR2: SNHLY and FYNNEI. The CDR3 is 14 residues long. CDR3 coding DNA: TGTGCCAGCACCCCCGACGGGATGAACACTGAAGCTTTCTTT. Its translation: CASTPDGMNTEAFF.

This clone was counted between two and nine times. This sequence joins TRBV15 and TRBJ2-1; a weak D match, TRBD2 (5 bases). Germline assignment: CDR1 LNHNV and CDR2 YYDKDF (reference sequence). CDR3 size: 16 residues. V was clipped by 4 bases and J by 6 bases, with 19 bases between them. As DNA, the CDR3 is TGTGCCACCAGCACACGTCCGGGATTAAGCGGCAATGAGCAGTTCTTC. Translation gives CATSTRPGLSGNEQFF.